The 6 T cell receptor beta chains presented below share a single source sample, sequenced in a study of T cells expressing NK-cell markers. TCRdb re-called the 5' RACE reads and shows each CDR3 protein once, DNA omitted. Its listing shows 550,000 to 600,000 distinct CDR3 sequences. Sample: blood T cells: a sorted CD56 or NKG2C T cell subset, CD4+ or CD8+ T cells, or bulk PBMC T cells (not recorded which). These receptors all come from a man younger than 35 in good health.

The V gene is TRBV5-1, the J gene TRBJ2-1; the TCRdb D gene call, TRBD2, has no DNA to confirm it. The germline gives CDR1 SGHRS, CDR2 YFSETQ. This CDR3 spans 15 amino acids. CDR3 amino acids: CASWGGDPVRQEQFF.

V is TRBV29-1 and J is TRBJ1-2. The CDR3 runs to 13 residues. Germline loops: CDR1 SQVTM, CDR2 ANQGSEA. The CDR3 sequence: CSVGAGTGYGYTF.

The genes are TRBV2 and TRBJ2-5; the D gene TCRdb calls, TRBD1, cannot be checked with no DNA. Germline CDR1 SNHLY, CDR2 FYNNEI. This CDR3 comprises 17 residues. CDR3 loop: CASSEATGPKERETQYF.

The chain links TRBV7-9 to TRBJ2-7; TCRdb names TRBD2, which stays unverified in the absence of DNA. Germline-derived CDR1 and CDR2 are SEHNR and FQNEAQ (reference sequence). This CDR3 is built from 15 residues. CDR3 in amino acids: CASSSMRAGSYEQYF.

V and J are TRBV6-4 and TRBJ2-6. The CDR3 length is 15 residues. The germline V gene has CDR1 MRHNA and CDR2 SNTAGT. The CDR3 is CASRARSSGANVLTF.

CDR3 in amino acids: CASSREGLAEAYNEQFF. The chain is built from TRBV4-1 and TRBJ2-1; without DNA, the TCRdb call of TRBD2 cannot be checked. Germline CDR1 and CDR2: MGHRA and YSYEKL. The CDR3 is 17 residues long.